These T cell receptor beta chains were read from a single sample in a study of blood T cell repertoires in COVID-19. Only in-frame clones appear in the TCRdb table, and some are missing; sequencing was by immunoSEQ multiplex PCR. The sample gives 150,000 to 200,000 clones, 65% to 85% of which show up once; approximately 13% is in the top ten. Sequenced input: PBMCs or T cells enriched from blood (not recorded which). These TCRs come from an older woman who had recovered from COVID-19. Each CDR3 is given with its conserved first and last residue. D genes are given only for firm matches. Clone size, where shown, is once, few, many, or a class for clones that have expanded.

abundance	v_gene	d_gene	j_gene	CDR3aa	CDR3nt
NA	TRBV3-1/TRBV3-2	NA	TRBJ1-1	CASSRDTLNTEAFF	TGTGCCAGCAGTCGGGACACCCTGAACACTGAAGCTTTCTTT
NA	TRBV19	TRBD1	TRBJ1-2	CASSTLQGAEGYTF	TGTGCCAGTAGTACCCTACAGGGGGCGGAAGGCTACACCTTC
NA	TRBV19	TRBD1	TRBJ2-5	CASSQRGTGGQKTQYF	TGTGCCAGTAGCCAGAGAGGGACAGGAGGTCAAAAGACCCAGTACTTC
NA	TRBV4-1	NA	TRBJ1-2	CASSQDLGGGYTF	TGCGCCAGCAGCCAAGATCTGGGGGGTGGCTACACCTTC
NA	TRBV28	NA	TRBJ2-1	CASSVGLANEQFF	TGTGCCAGCAGTGTCGGTCTAGCAAATGAGCAGTTCTTC
NA	TRBV7-9	NA	TRBJ2-2	CASSLRADSTPGELFF	TGTGCCAGCAGCTTACGGGCGGACTCCACCCCGGGGGAGCTGTTTTTT
NA	TRBV6-6	TRBD2	TRBJ2-7	CASRTGAGRTYEQYF	TGTGCCAGCAGGACCGGAGCGGGGCGAACCTACGAGCAGTACTTC
few	TRBV6-6	TRBD1	TRBJ2-2	CASSPPDRGKGELFF	TGTGCCAGCAGTCCGCCGGACAGGGGAAAAGGGGAGCTGTTTTTT
few	TRBV27	NA	TRBJ1-2	CASSLQVAYPGYTF	TGTGCCAGCAGTTTACAGGTGGCGTATCCTGGCTACACCTTC
NA	TRBV6-1	NA	TRBJ2-3	CASSERDTRTDTQYF	TGTGCCAGCAGTGAACGGGACACCCGCACAGATACGCAGTATTTT
NA	TRBV10-3	NA	TRBJ1-1	CAISERGEFEAFF	TGTGCCATCAGTGAGCGGGGGGAGTTTGAAGCTTTCTTT
NA	TRBV19	TRBD1	TRBJ1-2	CASKGGQYNYGYTF	TGTGCCAGTAAAGGGGGCCAATACAACTATGGCTACACCTTC
NA	TRBV29-1	TRBD2	TRBJ2-1	CSVEDYGRAGNEQFF	TGCAGCGTTGAAGATTACGGGAGGGCAGGGAATGAGCAGTTCTTC
NA	TRBV3-1/TRBV3-2	NA	TRBJ2-7	CASSRGGEQYF	TGTGCCAGCAGCAGGGGGGGCGAGCAGTACTTC
NA	TRBV11-2	NA	TRBJ1-1	CASRDIAGEAFF	TGTGCCAGCAGAGACATAGCGGGTGAAGCTTTCTTT
NA	TRBV27	TRBD1	TRBJ1-4	CASSRRTGAEEKLFF	TGTGCCAGCAGTCGACGGACAGGGGCTGAGGAAAAACTGTTTTTT
NA	TRBV10-3	NA	TRBJ1-1	CAIAGRGDTEAFF	TGTGCCATAGCTGGCAGGGGAGACACTGAAGCTTTCTTT
NA	TRBV7-9	TRBD2	TRBJ2-1	CASSTRATSGSHEQFF	TGTGCCAGCAGCACAAGGGCGACTAGCGGGAGCCATGAGCAGTTCTTC
few	TRBV19	TRBD2	TRBJ2-1	CASSTGLAGGSEQFF	TGTGCCAGTAGTACAGGACTAGCGGGTGGTAGTGAGCAGTTCTTC
NA	TRBV3-1/TRBV3-2	NA	TRBJ1-6	CASSQLGEVAPLHF	TGTGCCAGCAGCCAACTAGGGGAAGTGGCACCCCTCCACTTT
NA	TRBV4-1	TRBD1	TRBJ1-2	CASSLPGQGRGYTF	TGCGCCAGCAGCCTACCTGGACAGGGTCGAGGCTACACCTTC
NA	TRBV15	TRBD1	TRBJ1-2	CATSTETGSITPRYGYTF	TGTGCCACCAGCACCGAGACAGGGTCCATTACTCCCCGCTATGGCTACACCTTC
NA	TRBV5-8	NA	TRBJ1-5	CASSLLISNQPQHF	TGTGCCAGCAGCTTATTAATCAGCAATCAGCCCCAGCATTTT
NA	TRBV7-2	TRBD2	TRBJ2-7	CASSLVRGGSYEQYF	TGTGCCAGCAGCTTAGTTCGGGGGGGGTCCTACGAGCAGTACTTC
NA	TRBV5-1	TRBD1	TRBJ1-1	CASKTGGVEVNTEAFF	TGCGCCAGCAAGACAGGGGGCGTTGAAGTGAACACTGAAGCTTTCTTT
NA	TRBV6-5	TRBD1	TRBJ1-6	CASSYSAGTANSPLHF	TGTGCCAGCAGTTACTCCGCCGGGACAGCAAATTCACCCCTCCACTTT
NA	TRBV19	TRBD2	TRBJ2-1	CASSLAGGYYNEQFF	TGTGCCAGTAGTTTGGCGGGAGGGTACTACAATGAGCAGTTCTTC
NA	TRBV19	TRBD1	TRBJ2-7	CASSIGQGYEQYF	TGTGCCAGTAGTATCGGACAGGGCTACGAGCAGTACTTC
NA	TRBV11-2	NA	TRBJ2-1	CASSPSPNRANEQFF	TGTGCCAGCAGCCCAAGCCCGAACAGGGCCAATGAGCAGTTCTTC
NA	TRBV27	NA	TRBJ1-1	CASNLRGNTEAFF	TGTGCCAGCAACCTCAGGGGAAACACTGAAGCTTTCTTT
NA	TRBV6-1	NA	TRBJ1-3	CASSEAYFAGSGNTIYF	TGTGCCAGCAGTGAAGCATATTTTGCGGGTTCGGGAAACACCATATATTTT
NA	TRBV11-2	TRBD1	TRBJ2-7	CASSLGQGSYYEQYF	TGTGCCAGCAGCTTAGGACAGGGATCGTACTACGAGCAGTACTTC
NA	TRBV2	NA	TRBJ2-2	CASNVDIANTGELFF	TGTGCCAGCAATGTCGACATCGCGAACACCGGGGAGCTGTTTTTT